This TCR beta chain was observed in a study of monozygotic twins with inflammatory bowel disease (dated 2019 in TCRdb). Study-level background: The complete study included approximately 28 monozygotic twin pairs: 19 IBD-discordant Danish pairs and nine German pairs, of which four were IBD-concordant and five were IBD-discordant. Disease-associated traits were sought mainly through comparisons between IBD patients and their genetically identical healthy co-twins within discordant pairs. Each individual had, on average, about 151 000 unique TCRalpha sequences and 181 000 unique TCRbeta sequences available for analysis.

A word on this clonotype: No antigen is known for it.

Receptor amplification or capture employed 5' RACE. The input for every TCR library was approximately 3,500 ng of total RNA. For each sample, cDNA was synthesized in eight separate reactions using SMARTScribe reverse transcriptase. During cDNA synthesis, unique molecular identifiers containing a 6-nucleotide sample barcode were introduced by template switching. Two nested PCRs of approximately 16 and 9 cycles amplified the TCRalpha and TCRbeta cDNA, and bead purification followed each PCR. Before amplification, the cDNA was treated with uracil DNA-glycosylase and purified using the QIAquick PCR purification kit. The second PCR was the step at which Illumina TruSeq-compatible adapters and sample-specific barcodes were added. Library quality and concentration were assessed using TapeStation and Qubit, and about 5 ng of each library was pooled. Sequencing of the pooled libraries was done on an Illumina HiSeq2500 single-index Rapid Run using custom sequencing primers and 2 x 100 bp reads. The published analysis was carried out like this. MiGEC version 1.2.6 was used for UMI-based consensus assembly, which corrected PCR and sequencing errors. MiXCR version 2.1.1 handled V(D)J alignment, clonotype assembly and CDR3 extraction. Gene usage, clonotype sharing and MAIT/NKT TCR abundance were normalised by analysing the top 1000, 10 000 and 20 000 clonotypes per sample. Diversity was computed as the inverse Simpson index with the vegan R package after downsampling to 27 000 UMIs. Paired Mann-Whitney U tests were applied to discordant twin pairs, with Benjamini-Hochberg correction for multiple testing. TCRdb reprocessed the reads into one record per CDR3 protein sequence, lacking DNA. The authors' filters were not applied to this entry. The sample table holds 300,000 to 450,000 distinct CDR3 sequences. In total, the top ten clones hold about 2.5% of the sample.

A 2.5 ml peripheral blood sample was drawn into PAXgene tubes per donor and stored at -80°C. Without any T cell sorting, total RNA was extracted from whole blood using the PAXgene blood miRNA kit on an automated QIAcube. Peripheral blood from monozygotic twin pairs concordant or discordant for inflammatory bowel disease was subjected to deep TCRalpha and TCRbeta repertoire profiling with unique molecular barcoding. Smoking habits were recorded for all twin pairs, with individuals classified as current, former or never smokers. The research as a whole found: Because patients received different immunosuppressive treatments, the repertoires may have picked up extra background noise and variability between individuals. The results gave no support for a single strong signal or clonotype linked to IBD. Measured by the inverse Simpson index, TCRbeta repertoire diversity was lower in IBD patients than in their healthy co-twins. Different T cell subtypes could not be distinguished in the analysis. Compared with healthy twins, IBD patients had fewer clonotypes in common with other individuals, a difference most pronounced in patients showing signs of disease activity. No difference in repertoire similarity was observed between concordant and discordant twins, possibly owing to limited statistical power.

Taken from the germline V gene, the CDR1 and CDR2 loops are KGHSH and LQKENI. Reading from cysteine to phenylalanine, the CDR3 counts 16 amino acids. DNA is not on record. This receptor was taken from a human donor with ulcerative colitis or Crohn's disease, or a healthy co-twin of an affected twin (not recorded which). The specimen sequenced was blood. The V and J segments used are TRBV18 and TRBJ2-4; TCRdb names TRBD1, which stays unverified in the absence of DNA. The CDR3 protein sequence reads: CASSPGTGVLENIQYF.